These 9 T cell receptor beta chains were sequenced from one sample in a study of identical twins. From the 5' RACE reads, TCRdb called clonotypes with MiXCR, one entry per CDR3 protein. Of more than 1.5 million distinct CDR3 sequences in the sample, about 32% are singletons; the top ten hold approximately 0.29%. Sequencing used cord blood. The receptors come from a newborn girl in good health.

V gene TRBV5-1 combines with J gene TRBJ2-1, with D tentatively TRBD2 (6 bases). Trimming removed 4 bases at V and 7 bases at J, with 12 bases between. The CDR3 contains 13 residues. CDR1 is SGHRS, CDR2 YFSETQ, per germline. Written as DNA, the CDR3 is TGCGCCAGCAGCGGGAGGACGGATAATGAGCAGTTCTTC. It yields the protein CASSGRTDNEQFF.

The chain is built from TRBV20-1 and TRBJ2-1, with 9 bases that match TRBD1. The CDR3 is made up of 16 amino acids. The trim removed 5 bases at V and 2 bases at J, leaving 10 bases unmatched. Germline V CDR1 and CDR2: DFQATT, SNEGSKA (reference sequence). For the CDR3, the DNA is TGCAGTGCTGGAAGCCTACAGGGGGCAGCCTACAATGAGCAGTTCTTC. It is translated as CSAGSLQGAAYNEQFF.

The sample holds a few counts of this clonotype. The chain couples TRBV4-1 to TRBJ1-6, with a tentative D call TRBD1 (6 bases). Trimming removed 2 bases at V and 0 bases at J, with 8 bases between. From germline, CDR1 is MGHRA and CDR2 YSYEKL. The CDR3 runs to 16 residues. CDR3 region: CASSQSRGSYNSPLHF. CDR3 sequence (DNA): TGCGCCAGCAGCCAATCCAGGGGCTCCTATAATTCACCCCTCCACTTT.

In this sample, this clonotype turned up a few times. CDR3: CASSYRGSPTVEQYF. As DNA, the CDR3 is TGTGCCAGCAGTTATCGCGGTTCCCCGACAGTCGAGCAGTACTTC. J is TRBJ2-7 and V is TRBV6-2 or TRBV6-3; TRBD1 is a possible D gene (5 bases). The CDR3 is 15 amino acids. Trimming removed 3 bases from V and 6 bases from J, with 18 bases in between. Germline V gene data show CDR1 as MNHEY and CDR2 as SVGEGT.

This clonotype was picked up many times. The CDR3 region has the DNA TGTGCCAGCATGGTCGGGCAGACCCAGTACTTC. It yields the protein CASMVGQTQYF. The gene calls are TRBV6-5 and TRBJ2-5; D not resolved. This CDR3 contains 11 residues. V lost 7 bases and J 6 bases, leaving 9 bases between the germline ends. From germline, CDR1 is MNHEY and CDR2 SVGAGI.

Details on this clonotype: One end of the junction varies from germline; a read error may be responsible. The chain couples TRBV3-1 to TRBJ2-2; TRBD1 aligns across 9 bases. Germline V gives CDR1 LGHDT, CDR2 YNNKEL (reference sequence). The CDR3 is made up of 16 amino acids. This CDR3 reads CTSSQVSTGGFGELFF. CDR3 in DNA: TGTACCAGCAGCCAAGTGTCTACAGGGGGCTTTGGGGAGCTGTTTTTT.

This clonotype was observed a few times. A much bigger clone sits one base away, suggesting this may be a read error. The chain has TRBV5-1 and TRBJ1-4; the D gene is possibly TRBD1 (6 bases). V lost 0 bases and J 5 bases, leaving 8 bases between the germline ends. Per the germline V gene, CDR1 is SGHRS and CDR2 is YFSETQ. The CDR3 has 14 amino acids. The CDR3 region is CASSLERGNEKLFF. The CDR3 DNA follows: TGCGCCAGCAGCTTGGAAAGGGGGAATGAAAAACTGTTTTTT.

V is TRBV20-1 and J is TRBJ2-5; D unclear. The CDR3 consists of 12 residues. The V gene lost 8 bases and the J gene lost 5 bases, with 15 bases spanning the gap. Germline CDR1 DFQATT, CDR2 SNEGSKA (reference sequence). The CDR3 sequence: CSRKGPGETQYF. Written as DNA, the CDR3 is TGCAGTAGGAAGGGTCCCGGGGAGACCCAGTACTTC.

The chain recombines TRBV29-1 with TRBJ2-3, with D possibly TRBD1 on 6 matching bases. Deletions cut 2 bases from V and 9 bases from J, with 15 bases between. Germline loops: CDR1 SQVTM, CDR2 ANQGSEA. The CDR3 is made up of 13 amino acids. The CDR3, as DNA: TGCAGCGTTGAAAGCCAGGGGTTGAAAACGCAGTATTTT. Residues: CSVESQGLKTQYF.